This TCR beta chain comes out of a study of T-cell memory formation after mild COVID-19. Libraries for TCRalpha and TCRbeta carried sample barcodes and unique molecular identifiers via 5'RACE. TCRdb reprocessed the 5' RACE reads via MiXCR and lists one record per CDR3 protein. The sample holds about 110,000 distinct CDR3 sequences, roughly 20% seen once. V shed 1 base and J shed 3 bases, with 7 bases lying between them. The CDR3 totals 14 residues. This clonotype was observed a handful of times. V and J are TRBV12-3 or TRBV12-4 and TRBJ2-1, with D hard to call. Sequencing was carried out using PBMCs or a T cell subset sorted from them (not recorded which). This TCR was recovered from a man aged 18 to 30 who had mild COVID-19 (a few samples of this study predate the infection). Cell type and time point are not known. CDR3 nucleotides: TGTGCCAGCAGTTTAGAGGTAGTCTACAATGAGCAGTTCTTC. This sequence encodes CASSLEVVYNEQFF.